The table lists the clone carrying this T cell receptor beta chain with a few counts. This specimen comes from a study of radiation and T cells in renal cell carcinoma. Time point in this sample: blood 4 weeks post-SBRT, at nephrectomy. Treatment indicated: 15 Gy SBRT to primary tumor, nephrectomy 4 weeks later. Serial blood draws occurred at baseline and 2 and 4 weeks post-SBRT. Germline assignment: CDR1 MNHEY and CDR2 SVGAGI. The CDR3 covers 14 residues. Trimming took off 6 bases at V and 1 base at J, with 12 bases between the two ends. This table comes from immunoSEQ multiplex PCR, and its TCRdb copy is limited to in-frame clones, with some not included. The sample lists 150,000 or so clones, less than 90% seen once, with approximately 11% in the top ten.

This sequence was found in a woman between 50 and 59 years old with renal cell carcinoma. This sequence joins TRBV6-5 and TRBJ1-1; a possible D gene is TRBD1 (6 bases). The sample consisted of blood, taken from a patient whose treatment included radiotherapy and nephrectomy. The CDR3 spells CASRLGGRNTEAFF. CDR3 nucleotides: TGTGCCAGCAGGCTAGGGGGTCGGAACACTGAAGCTTTCTTT.